A single sample gave rise to the 22 T cell receptor beta chains below, sequenced in a study of molecular identifiers for immune sequencing clone quantification. TCRdb ran MiXCR on the PCR reads and lists one entry per CDR3 protein. This sample has some 100,000 distinct CDR3 sequences, with approximately 40% found just once. The sample comprised naive CD8+ T cells from blood, with Jurkat cell RNA spiked in. The sample's subset: FACS-sorted CD8+CD4-CCR7+CD45RA+ naive T cells. The origin of the receptors is a human donor in good health. Some libraries in this study had Jurkat cell RNA spiked in.

The rearrangement joins TRBV27 to TRBJ1-5; D may be TRBD1 (5 bases). The V gene lost 6 bases and the J gene lost 0 bases, with 12 bases spanning the gap. The CDR3 runs 15 residues. Germline V CDR1 and CDR2: MNHEY, SMNVEV (reference sequence). This chain's CDR3 is CASRPGPYSNQPQHF. CDR3 nucleotides: TGTGCCAGCAGGCCGGGACCTTATAGCAATCAGCCCCAGCATTTT.

This clonotype was picked up many times. This chain joins TRBV7-9 and TRBJ1-1; TRBD1 might be the D (5 bases). The germline V gene has CDR1 SEHNR and CDR2 FQNEAQ (reference sequence). The CDR3 runs 12 residues. Deletions cut 5 bases from V and 8 bases from J, with 12 bases between. CDR3 residues: CASSPAGTEAFF. As DNA, the CDR3 is TGTGCCAGCAGCCCAGCCGGGACCGAAGCTTTCTTT. The variable domain in full, with the rest retrieved from reference TRBV7-9 and TRBJ1-1, is DTGVSQNPRHKITKRGQNVTFRCDPISEHNRLYWYRQTLGQGPEFLTYFQNEAQLEKSRLLSDRFSAERPKGSFSTLEIQRTEQGDSAMYLCASSPAGTEAFFGQGTRLTVV.

Details on this clonotype: A much more abundant neighbour one base away suggests this may be a read error. The V and J genes are TRBV5-6 and TRBJ2-2, with 7 bases fitting TRBD1. The germline CDR1 and CDR2 sequences are SGHDT and YYEEEE. This CDR3 contains 16 residues. DNA for the CDR3: TGTGCCAGCAGCGTGCCACAGGGGATGGCCACCGGGGAGCTGTATTTT. Its translation: CASSVPQGMATGELYF.

As for this clonotype: A junction end diverges from the germline sequence, so it may reflect a read error. The gene calls are TRBV7-2 and TRBJ2-3; D is perhaps TRBD1 (6 bases). Germline lookup yields CDR1 SGHTA and CDR2 FQGNSA. The CDR3 runs 15 residues. The CDR3 protein is CASSASDRRSDTQNF. CDR3 in DNA: TGTGCCAGCAGCGCATCGGACAGACGCTCAGATACGCAGAATTTT.

With respect to this clonotype: One end of the junction varies from germline; a read error may be responsible. The rearrangement uses TRBV9 and TRBJ2-7, with 9 bases lining up with TRBD1. The CDR3 is made up of 17 amino acids. Per the germline V gene, CDR1 is SGDLS and CDR2 is YYNGEE. This CDR3 is CASNVGTKDRGISEQYF. The DNA for the CDR3 is TGTGCCAGCAACGTAGGGACGAAGGACAGGGGCATCTCCGAGCAGTACTTC.

On this clonotype itself: The conserved phenylalanine or tryptophan normally closing the CDR3 is absent here, so this likely arose from a read error. The V call is TRBV4-1, the J call TRBJ2-4, with TRBD2 matching 11 bases. Germline V gene data show CDR1 as MGHRA and CDR2 as YSYEKL. CDR3 length: 13 residues. J gave up 8 bases and V 6 bases, and 3 bases lay outside the gene matches. CDR3 in amino acids: CASSSGRVDIQYY. In DNA, the CDR3 is TGCGCCAGCAGTAGCGGGAGGGTTGACATTCAGTACTAC.

The chain joins TRBV6-5 to TRBJ1-1; no definite D call. Between the trimmed V and J ends, which lost 5 bases and 3 bases, there was a span of 10 bases. Looked up from germline, CDR1 is MNHEY and CDR2 is SVGAGI. The CDR3 totals 13 residues. For the CDR3, the DNA is TGTGCCAGCAGTGAGGAGGAAGACACTGAAGCTTTCTTT. Amino acid sequence: CASSEEEDTEAFF.

The chain links TRBV2 to TRBJ2-5, with 9 bases lining up with TRBD2. Matching the DNA end better, TRBJ2-1 makes the J call doubtful. The CDR3 extends over 14 amino acids. Per germline, CDR1 SNHLY and CDR2 FYNNEI. The CDR3 DNA follows: TGTGCCAGCCCGACTAGCGGAGGGGGGGAGACCCAGTTCTTC. Its translation is CASPTSGGGETQFF.

In this sample, this clonotype turned up a few times. This rearrangement joins TRBV19 to TRBJ2-3; D is unresolved. The CDR3 is made up of 13 amino acids. Germline loops: CDR1 LNHDA, CDR2 SQIVND (reference sequence). V shed 4 bases and J shed 6 bases, with 11 bases lying between them. The CDR3 loop reads CASSNIGQDTQYF. The DNA of the CDR3 is TGTGCCAGTAGTAACATTGGGCAGGATACGCAGTATTTT.

This chain links TRBV9 with TRBJ2-7; D could derive from TRBD1 or TRBD2 (5 bases each). Trimming removed 0 bases from V and 2 bases from J, with 9 bases in between. The CDR3 covers 14 residues. CDR1 and CDR2 (germline): SGDLS, YYNGEE. DNA of the CDR3: TGTGCCAGCAGCGTAGCGGTGGGGGCCTACGAGCAGTACTTC. It translates to CASSVAVGAYEQYF.

Comment on this clonotype: A much larger clone differs by one base, so this may be a read error. This CDR3 fails to terminate in the conserved phenylalanine or tryptophan, so it likely reflects a read error. The gene calls are TRBV20-1 and TRBJ2-7; D possibly corresponds to TRBD2 (5 bases). The V end lost 1 base, the J end lost 1 base, and 5 bases lay between the germline ends. Germline CDR1 DFQATT, CDR2 SNEGSKA (reference sequence). The CDR3 is 12 amino acids. The CDR3 region is CSARAGSYEQYS. CDR3 sequence (DNA): TGCAGTGCTAGAGCGGGGTCCTACGAGCAGTACTCC.

The chain couples TRBV7-8 to TRBJ2-4; D may be TRBD2 (6 bases). Germline V gives CDR1 SGHVS, CDR2 FQNEAQ. Trimming cost V 10 bases and J 5 bases, with 15 bases left between them. The CDR3 has 13 amino acids. The DNA for the CDR3 is TGTGCCACCCAATTCTCGGGGGAAAACATTCAGTACTTC. Residues: CATQFSGENIQYF.

This clonotype has more than one count but fewer than ten. The V call is TRBV6-6, the J call TRBJ2-2; maybe TRBD1 (5 bases). Trimming shortened V by 3 bases and J by 5 bases, and 10 bases separated the two germline ends. Germline V gene sequence: CDR1 MNHNY, CDR2 SVGAGI (reference sequence). The CDR3 extends over 14 amino acids. The CDR3 loop is CASSYWKGTGELFF. CDR3 coding DNA: TGTGCCAGCAGTTATTGGAAGGGGACCGGGGAGCTGTTTTTT.

The CDR3 bases are TGTGCCAGCAGTCACTGGACAGGGTCTTACAATGAGCAGTTCTTC. This gives the protein CASSHWTGSYNEQFF. V usage is TRBV6-6 and J usage is TRBJ2-1; 8 bases line up with TRBD1. This CDR3 has 15 residues. Germline lookup yields CDR1 MNHNY and CDR2 SVGAGI (reference sequence). J was trimmed by 4 bases and V by 5 bases; bases with no gene match: 7.

In the case of this clonotype: The junction differs from germline at one of its ends, possibly a read error. This chain uses TRBV7-8 with TRBJ1-2, with D tentatively TRBD1 (6 bases). This CDR3 comprises 16 residues. Per germline, CDR1 SGHVS and CDR2 FQNEAQ. The CDR3 sequence: CASFSTTGVFSYGFTF. In nucleotides, the CDR3 is TGTGCCAGCTTCTCGACGACAGGAGTTTTTAGCTATGGCTTCACCTTC.

This clonotype has just a few counts. The V gene is TRBV2, the J gene TRBJ2-1; either TRBD1 or TRBD2 may fit D (5 bases each). Germline-derived CDR1 and CDR2 are SNHLY and FYNNEI. Trimming stripped 10 bases from V and 4 bases from J, with 17 bases between. The CDR3 spans 14 residues. The chain's CDR3 is CATLRAAGYNEQFF. CDR3 in DNA: TGTGCCACCCTTCGAGCGGCAGGGTACAATGAGCAGTTCTTC.

The rearrangement uses TRBV6-2 or TRBV6-3 and TRBJ2-7; the match to TRBD2 covers 8 bases. The CDR3 length is 17 residues. The V gene end was trimmed by 2 bases and the J gene end by 0 bases; junction bases not matched to a gene: 9. Germline V gene lookup returns CDR1 MNHEY and CDR2 SVGEGT. As DNA, the CDR3 is TGTGCCAGCAGTTACGGGGACGGCGGGAGGAGCTCCTACGAGCAGTACTTC. Translating gives CASSYGDGGRSSYEQYF.

Ten or more counts support this clonotype. This chain joins TRBV11-2 and TRBJ2-3; 9 nucleotides agree with TRBD1. The trim removed 5 bases at V and 3 bases at J, leaving 6 bases unmatched. CDR1 is SGHAT, CDR2 FQNNGV, per germline. CDR3 size: 15 residues. In DNA, the CDR3 is TGTGCCAGCAGCCACTACAGGGGGCGAACAGATACGCAGTATTTT. This codes for CASSHYRGRTDTQYF.

As for this clonotype: A junction boundary mismatches the germline segment, possibly from a read error. The V gene is TRBV3-1, the J gene TRBJ2-7; tentative D call: TRBD2 (6 bases). This CDR3 has 15 residues. Germline loops: CDR1 LGHDT, CDR2 YNNKEL (reference sequence). The CDR3, as DNA: TGTGCCTGCAGCCCGGGATTAGCGGTCTCCTCCGAGCAGTACTTC. Protein: CACSPGLAVSSEQYF.

This clonotype was detected only once. The chain combines TRBV4-1 with TRBJ2-1; 13 bases agree with TRBD2. The CDR3 spans 18 residues. Unmatched junction bases numbered 7, after V lost 1 base and J lost 4 bases. CDR1 and CDR2 (germline): MGHRA, YSYEKL. CDR3 protein: CASSQVALAGGPYNEQFF. The CDR3 DNA sequence: TGCGCCAGCAGCCAAGTTGCACTAGCGGGAGGGCCATACAATGAGCAGTTCTTC.

This clonotype was seen only a few times. The chain carries TRBV29-1 and TRBJ1-1; TRBD1 matches 8 bases. J gave up 12 bases and V 1 base, and 10 bases lay outside the gene matches. This CDR3 is 13 amino acids long. Germline V gene lookup returns CDR1 SQVTM and CDR2 ANQGSEA. The CDR3 coding sequence is TGCAGCGTTGAAGTAAGGGACAGGTTGTTGACTTTCTTT. Protein sequence: CSVEVRDRLLTFF.

The chain couples TRBV27 to TRBJ2-7; 12 bases are shared with TRBD1. Germline CDR1 and CDR2: MNHEY and SMNVEV (reference sequence). The CDR3 extends over 15 amino acids. J gave up 7 bases and V 3 bases, and 7 bases lay outside the gene matches. The CDR3 loop reads CASSFGTGGGREQYF. CDR3 nucleotides: TGTGCCAGCAGTTTCGGGACAGGGGGCGGGAGGGAGCAGTACTTC.